This T cell receptor beta chain was retrieved from a study of blood T cell repertoires in COVID-19. Turning to the study itself: COVID-19 samples collected from the United States, Italy and Spain covered acute and convalescent phases. PBMCs, B-cell-depleted T cells, or T cells were the source of the cDNA or gDNA that made up the material.

In the authors' methods: From reference gene primer amplification, estimates of nucleated cell counts were derived. The protocol was immunoSEQ multiplex PCR, while the TCRdb copy is restricted to in-frame clones and leaves out a portion. V, J and clone size reflect that table, while D and trimming were determined from the DNA. The sample yields about 110,000 clones, 60% to 85% seen once. In this sample, this clone turned up a few times. The receptor was derived from a human donor with acute or convalescent COVID-19. The donor label of this sample is uncertain. The specimen was peripheral blood.

Here the CDR3 DNA reads TGCGCCAGCAGCCCCCATGGGGTGACAGGGGGTGAGCAGTACGTC. Residues: CASSPHGVTGGEQYV. The chain carries TRBV4-1 and TRBJ2-7; 9 bases match TRBD1. After removal of 4 bases from V and 7 bases from J, the junction contained 11 bases not matched to a gene. Germline V gives CDR1 MGHRA, CDR2 YSYEKL. The CDR3 contains 15 residues.